This TCR beta chain was observed in a study of cytomegalovirus exposure and HLA in healthy donors. About the study: Of a few hundred genotyped donors, roughly 80% clustered with self-reported Caucasian donors. Study conclusions and caveats: Later analysis showed TCR association rates varying by HLA locus, highest for DRB1 and lowest for HLA-C.

Germline V gene sequence: CDR1 LGHNA, CDR2 YSLEER. The CDR3 consists of 15 residues. Unmatched junction bases numbered 6, after V lost 4 bases and J lost 6 bases. PCR involved 60 Vbeta and 13 Jbeta primers. Methods used by the authors: There were 80 million to 95 million unique TCR beta chains by a later count, and approximately 11 million of them were shared. Some clones are missing from TCRdb's copy, which holds only in-frame ones; the method was immunoSEQ multiplex PCR. V, J and clone size reflect that table, while D and trimming were determined from the DNA. The sample lists 150,000 to 200,000 clones, around 80% occurring once. Points on this clone: The antigen remains undetermined.

The chain uses TRBV4-3 and TRBJ2-2; 9 nucleotides align to TRBD1. The TCR originated in a woman aged 40 to 50 in good health and CMV-seronegative. The sample was PBMCs. The CDR3 sequence: CASSPGTGIAGELFF. CDR3 in DNA: TGCGCCAGCAGCCCCGGGACAGGGATTGCCGGGGAGCTGTTTTTT.